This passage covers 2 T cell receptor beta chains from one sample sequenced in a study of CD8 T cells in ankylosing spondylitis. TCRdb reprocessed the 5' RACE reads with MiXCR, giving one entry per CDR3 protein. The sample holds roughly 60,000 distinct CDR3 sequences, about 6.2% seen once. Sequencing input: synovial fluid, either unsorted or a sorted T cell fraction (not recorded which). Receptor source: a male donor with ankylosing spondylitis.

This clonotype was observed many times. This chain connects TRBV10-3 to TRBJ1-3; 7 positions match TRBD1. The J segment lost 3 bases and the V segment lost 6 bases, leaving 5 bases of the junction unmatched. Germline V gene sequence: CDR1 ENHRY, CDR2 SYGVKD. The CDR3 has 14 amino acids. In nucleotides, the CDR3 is TGTGCCATCAGGAAAACAGGGGATGGAAACACCATATATTTT. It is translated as CAIRKTGDGNTIYF.

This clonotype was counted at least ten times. This CDR3 reads CATSDWTSGRTYEQYF. The CDR3 nucleotides are TGTGCCACCAGTGATTGGACTAGCGGGCGGACCTACGAGCAGTACTTC. This chain joins TRBV24-1 and TRBJ2-7, with TRBD2 matching over 11 bases. The CDR3 spans 16 residues. V lost 2 bases and J lost 2; bases outside the gene matches: 4. Germline V gene lookup returns CDR1 KGHDR and CDR2 SFDVKD.